These 8 T cell receptor beta chains came from one sample sequenced in a study of shared clonotypes between healthy human individuals (dated by TCRdb to 2018 to 2021). The library was prepared using the immunoSEQ multiplex PCR assay. TCRdb's version of the immuneACCESS table is confined to in-frame rearrangements and falls short of the full clone set. An unresolved V gene accounts for under half of the shortfall where checked; the remainder is of unknown origin. The sample data list 600,000 to 750,000 clones, and 90% of these were observed just once. Jointly, the top ten make up around a third of the sample. Material for sequencing was memory CD8+ T cells from PBMCs. The cell subset or site label corresponds to: CD45RO+ cells pooled with CCR7-negative TemRA cells. Receptors were obtained from a man aged 18 to 29 in good health. Some clones in this sample may be carry-over from other donors' samples.

The chain combines TRBV11-3 with TRBJ2-2; D gene unclear. Germline V lookup: CDR1 SGHNT, CDR2 YENEEA. The CDR3 has 15 residues. Trimming took off 5 bases at V and 1 base at J, with 11 bases between the two ends. The CDR3 nucleotides are TGTGCCAGCAGCAGAGAGGACGGGAACACCGGGGAGCTGTTTTTT. The encoded protein is CASSREDGNTGELFF.

The J gene is TRBJ1-5, the V gene TRBV4-1; perhaps TRBD1 as D (5 bases). V lost 0 bases and J lost 6, with 12 bases in between. The CDR3 sequence is 15 residues long. Germline CDR1 is MGHRA and CDR2 is YSYEKL. CDR3 DNA: TGCGCCAGCAGCCAAGATAGAAGGGGCCGTCAGCCCCAGCATTTT. Amino acid sequence: CASSQDRRGRQPQHF.

The gene calls are TRBV5-1 and TRBJ2-7; D is perhaps TRBD2 (6 bases). V was trimmed by 0 bases and J by 0 bases, leaving 7 bases between them. The germline V gene has CDR1 SGHRS and CDR2 YFSETQ. This CDR3 comprises 14 residues. The CDR3 reads CASSLDGGSYEQYF. For the CDR3, the DNA is TGCGCCAGCAGCTTGGACGGGGGCTCCTACGAGCAGTACTTC.

The rearrangement uses TRBV7-9 and TRBJ2-1; perhaps TRBD1 as D (6 bases). CDR1 SEHNR and CDR2 FQNEAQ come from the germline V gene (reference sequence). The CDR3 has 14 amino acids. Deletions cut 3 bases from V and 5 bases from J, with 11 bases between. The CDR3 sequence is CASSFYNRDNEQFF. CDR3 DNA sequence: TGTGCCAGCAGCTTTTATAACAGGGACAATGAGCAGTTCTTC.

The rearrangement links TRBV7-2 to TRBJ2-6; 8 bases map to TRBD1. The V and J ends lost 5 bases and 0 bases, in that order; junction bases with no gene match: 3. Germline assignment: CDR1 SGHTA and CDR2 FQGNSA. The CDR3 is 16 residues long. CDR3 loop: CASSVQGASGANVLTF. In DNA form, the CDR3 reads TGTGCCAGCAGCGTTCAGGGGGCCTCTGGGGCCAACGTCCTGACTTTC.

V and J are TRBV4-3 and TRBJ2-7; unclear D gene. V was clipped by 0 bases and J by 6 bases, with 12 bases between them. The CDR3 is 14 residues long. CDR1 is LGHNA, CDR2 YSLEER, per germline. In DNA form, the CDR3 reads TGCGCCAGCAGCCAAGATCTTAGAGGAAGCGAGCAGTACTTC. Its protein product is CASSQDLRGSEQYF.

The CDR3 protein is CASSIGSFMNTEAFF. CDR3 DNA: TGTGCCAGTAGTATAGGTTCCTTTATGAACACTGAAGCTTTCTTT. The V gene is TRBV19, the J gene TRBJ1-1; D gene uncertain. The germline V and J ends were trimmed by 1 base and 0 bases, with 9 bases remaining between them. The CDR3 has 15 residues. Germline lookup yields CDR1 LNHDA and CDR2 SQIVND (reference sequence).

The DNA for the CDR3 is TGTGCCAGCAGCCCACGACTAGCGGGAGGGAAAGAGACCCAGTACTTC. Protein product: CASSPRLAGGKETQYF. The rearrangement uses TRBV2 and TRBJ2-5; the match to TRBD2 covers 14 bases. CDR1 is SNHLY and CDR2 is FYNNEI in the germline V gene. The CDR3 has 16 amino acids. Trimming took 6 bases from V and 3 from J; bases not matched to a gene: 6.